These T cell receptor beta chains were read from a single sample in a study of low-dose radiotherapy and immunotherapy resistance in tumors. TCRdb re-analysed the reads in MiXCR, keeping a single row per CDR3 protein. The sample includes roughly 100,000 distinct CDR3 sequences, around 21% seen only once; the top ten take approximately 4%. The sequenced sample was PBMCs, obtained after low-dose radiotherapy plus immunotherapy. The receptors come from a male donor with prostate cancer. The CDR3 runs from the conserved cysteine through the conserved F or W. The D gene is left open where the match is weak. Clone size is stated in some rows and not others, as once, few, many or a class when expanded.

V gene: TRBV4-2
clone size: many
D gene: .
J gene: TRBJ1-5
CDR3 protein: CASSQGGGIANQPQHF
CDR3 DNA: TGTGCCAGCAGCCAAGGAGGGGGGATAGCAAATCAGCCCCAGCATTTT

V gene: TRBV21-1
clone size: .
D gene: .
J gene: TRBJ2-1
CDR3 protein: CASSARIRGLAGAQGEQFF
CDR3 DNA: TGTGCCAGCAGCGCTAGGATTAGGGGACTAGCGGGGGCCCAGGGTGAGCAGTTCTTC

V gene: TRBV15
clone size: many
D gene: TRBD1
J gene: TRBJ2-7
CDR3 protein: CATSKDRGSSYEQYF
CDR3 DNA: TGTGCCACCAGCAAAGACAGGGGGAGCTCCTACGAGCAGTACTTC

V gene: TRBV6-2/TRBV6-3
clone size: many
D gene: TRBD1
J gene: TRBJ2-3
CDR3 protein: CASSEGTGLTDTQYF
CDR3 DNA: TGTGCCAGCAGTGAGGGGACAGGGCTCACAGATACGCAGTATTTT

V gene: TRBV4-2
clone size: .
D gene: TRBD2
J gene: TRBJ2-3
CDR3 protein: CVSTPMGAGADTQYF
CDR3 DNA: TGTGTCAGCACCCCGATGGGAGCGGGGGCAGATACGCAGTATTTT

V gene: TRBV4-2
clone size: many
D gene: TRBD2
J gene: TRBJ2-3
CDR3 protein: CASSQVTLAGGLSTDTQYF
CDR3 DNA: TGTGCCAGCAGCCAAGTGACACTAGCGGGGGGCCTTAGCACAGATACGCAGTATTTT

V gene: TRBV10-3
clone size: many
D gene: .
J gene: TRBJ2-7
CDR3 protein: CAISGPRADYEQYF
CDR3 DNA: TGTGCCATCAGTGGGCCCCGGGCCGACTACGAGCAGTACTTC

V gene: TRBV7-9
clone size: .
D gene: TRBD1
J gene: TRBJ2-2
CDR3 protein: CASSLEDRPTGELFF
CDR3 DNA: TGTGCCAGCAGCTTAGAGGACAGGCCCACCGGGGAGCTGTTTTTT

V gene: TRBV7-8
clone size: many
D gene: TRBD1
J gene: TRBJ2-7
CDR3 protein: CASKNRGGGFEQYF
CDR3 DNA: TGTGCCAGCAAAAATAGAGGGGGCGGATTCGAGCAGTACTTC

V gene: TRBV20-1
clone size: many
D gene: .
J gene: TRBJ1-2
CDR3 protein: CSALLGGYGYTF
CDR3 DNA: TGCAGTGCTTTACTGGGGGGCTATGGCTACACCTTC

V gene: TRBV6-2/TRBV6-3
clone size: .
D gene: .
J gene: TRBJ1-2
CDR3 protein: CASSYGGDLGYTF
CDR3 DNA: TGTGCCAGCAGTTACGGAGGGGACCTTGGCTACACCTTC

V gene: TRBV6-5
clone size: many
D gene: .
J gene: TRBJ1-1
CDR3 protein: CASSRDVSGVGTEAFF
CDR3 DNA: TGTGCCAGCAGTCGTGACGTAAGTGGTGTGGGGACTGAAGCTTTCTTT

V gene: TRBV6-4
clone size: many
D gene: TRBD2
J gene: TRBJ2-3
CDR3 protein: CASASGGAGDTQYF
CDR3 DNA: TGTGCCAGCGCTAGCGGGGGGGCCGGCGATACGCAGTATTTT

V gene: TRBV7-9
clone size: many
D gene: .
J gene: TRBJ2-1
CDR3 protein: CANIPPGPSYNEQFF
CDR3 DNA: TGTGCCAACATCCCACCGGGACCCTCCTACAATGAGCAGTTCTTC

V gene: TRBV9
clone size: many
D gene: .
J gene: TRBJ2-1
CDR3 protein: CASSVEGPRDEQFF
CDR3 DNA: TGTGCCAGCAGCGTAGAAGGTCCAAGGGATGAGCAGTTCTTC

V gene: TRBV5-1
clone size: .
D gene: TRBD1
J gene: TRBJ1-1
CDR3 protein: CASRRTGVGGNTEAFF
CDR3 DNA: TGCGCCAGCAGGAGGACAGGGGTGGGGGGCAACACTGAAGCTTTCTTT

V gene: TRBV6-1
clone size: .
D gene: TRBD1
J gene: TRBJ2-7
CDR3 protein: CASSEAGTGDNDYEQYF
CDR3 DNA: TGTGCCAGCAGTGAAGCGGGGACAGGGGACAATGACTACGAGCAGTACTTC

V gene: TRBV4-1
clone size: .
D gene: TRBD2
J gene: TRBJ2-7
CDR3 protein: CASSLDRLAGDEQYF
CDR3 DNA: TGCGCCAGCAGCCTCGACCGACTAGCGGGAGACGAGCAGTACTTC

V gene: TRBV29-1
clone size: .
D gene: TRBD1
J gene: TRBJ2-1
CDR3 protein: CSGADRALYNEQFF
CDR3 DNA: TGCAGCGGGGCGGACAGGGCCCTCTACAATGAGCAGTTCTTC

V gene: TRBV5-1
clone size: many
D gene: .
J gene: TRBJ2-3
CDR3 protein: CASSLGQKTDTQYF
CDR3 DNA: TGCGCCAGCAGCTTGGGACAGAAGACAGATACGCAGTATTTT

V gene: TRBV7-9
clone size: many
D gene: .
J gene: TRBJ2-7
CDR3 protein: CASRPGGGLTYEQYF
CDR3 DNA: TGTGCCAGCAGACCAGGGGGGGGCCTCACCTACGAGCAGTACTTC

V gene: TRBV5-4
clone size: many
D gene: TRBD1
J gene: TRBJ1-1
CDR3 protein: CASSGPTGIAFF
CDR3 DNA: TGTGCCAGCAGCGGCCCGACAGGGATAGCTTTCTTT

V gene: TRBV18
clone size: many
D gene: .
J gene: TRBJ2-7
CDR3 protein: CASSLRATAYEQYF
CDR3 DNA: TGTGCCAGCTCACTACGGGCCACAGCCTACGAGCAGTACTTC

V gene: TRBV4-1
clone size: many
D gene: .
J gene: TRBJ2-7
CDR3 protein: CASSPRTANYEQYF
CDR3 DNA: TGCGCCAGCAGCCCAAGGACAGCTAACTACGAGCAGTACTTC

V gene: TRBV10-2
clone size: many
D gene: TRBD1
J gene: TRBJ1-1
CDR3 protein: CASGGQRNTEAFF
CDR3 DNA: TGCGCCAGCGGGGGACAGCGGAACACTGAAGCTTTCTTT

V gene: TRBV28
clone size: many
D gene: TRBD1
J gene: TRBJ1-2
CDR3 protein: CASSLTGVRSGYTF
CDR3 DNA: TGTGCCAGCAGTTTGACAGGGGTCCGAAGCGGCTACACCTTC

V gene: TRBV19
clone size: many
D gene: TRBD2
J gene: TRBJ2-1
CDR3 protein: CASSIGTINEQFF
CDR3 DNA: TGTGCCAGTAGTATTGGGACTATCAATGAGCAGTTCTTC

V gene: TRBV12-3/TRBV12-4
clone size: many
D gene: .
J gene: TRBJ1-6
CDR3 protein: CASPDRDNSPLHF
CDR3 DNA: TGTGCCAGCCCAGACAGAGATAATTCACCCCTCCACTTT

V gene: TRBV18
clone size: many
D gene: .
J gene: TRBJ1-3
CDR3 protein: CASSLGNTIYF
CDR3 DNA: TGTGCCAGCAGCTTGGGAAACACCATATATTTT

V gene: TRBV6-5
clone size: many
D gene: TRBD1
J gene: TRBJ2-4
CDR3 protein: CASRQGARDIQYF
CDR3 DNA: TGTGCCAGCAGACAGGGGGCGCGAGACATTCAGTACTTC

V gene: TRBV5-1
clone size: many
D gene: TRBD1
J gene: TRBJ2-5
CDR3 protein: CASSLDRDSRETQYF
CDR3 DNA: TGCGCCAGCAGCCTCGACCGGGACAGCAGGGAGACCCAGTACTTC

V gene: TRBV5-4
clone size: few
D gene: TRBD1
J gene: TRBJ2-7
CDR3 protein: CASSLRDRTSEQYF
CDR3 DNA: TGTGCCAGCAGCTTGCGGGACAGAACTTCCGAGCAGTACTTC

V gene: TRBV14
clone size: many
D gene: .
J gene: TRBJ2-1
CDR3 protein: CASSTGGVRFF
CDR3 DNA: TGTGCCAGCAGCACCGGAGGGGTCCGGTTCTTC

V gene: TRBV7-3
clone size: many
D gene: .
J gene: TRBJ2-5
CDR3 protein: CASSSQPSSETQYF
CDR3 DNA: TGTGCCAGCAGCTCCCAGCCCTCTTCGGAGACCCAGTACTTC

V gene: TRBV4-2
clone size: many
D gene: TRBD2
J gene: TRBJ2-7
CDR3 protein: CASSQDGAGGFYEQYF
CDR3 DNA: TGTGCCAGCAGCCAAGATGGTGCCGGGGGGTTCTACGAGCAGTACTTC

V gene: TRBV5-4
clone size: many
D gene: .
J gene: TRBJ2-1
CDR3 protein: CASSTRSVGRAYNEQFF
CDR3 DNA: TGTGCCAGCAGCACAAGATCGGTCGGCAGGGCCTACAATGAGCAGTTCTTC

V gene: TRBV7-9
clone size: .
D gene: .
J gene: TRBJ2-1
CDR3 protein: CASSPGLAGSKGGNEQFF
CDR3 DNA: TGTGCCAGCAGCCCCGGGTTGGCGGGATCAAAAGGGGGCAATGAGCAGTTCTTC

V gene: TRBV6-1
clone size: many
D gene: .
J gene: TRBJ2-3
CDR3 protein: CASSELVEGTQYF
CDR3 DNA: TGTGCCAGCAGTGAACTAGTAGAGGGTACGCAGTATTTT

V gene: TRBV6-5
clone size: few
D gene: TRBD2
J gene: TRBJ2-1
CDR3 protein: CASSYSLAGAPYNEQFF
CDR3 DNA: TGTGCCAGCAGTTACTCGCTAGCGGGAGCACCCTACAATGAGCAGTTCTTC

V gene: TRBV12-3/TRBV12-4
clone size: many
D gene: .
J gene: TRBJ2-2
CDR3 protein: CASRGGVVTGELFF
CDR3 DNA: TGTGCCAGCAGGGGGGGTGTGGTCACCGGGGAGCTGTTTTTT

V gene: TRBV20-1
clone size: .
D gene: .
J gene: TRBJ2-7
CDR3 protein: CSARGMTGTYEQYF
CDR3 DNA: TGCAGTGCTAGGGGTATGACAGGCACCTACGAGCAGTACTTC

V gene: TRBV4-1
clone size: many
D gene: .
J gene: TRBJ1-2
CDR3 protein: CASSHGPRVYGYTF
CDR3 DNA: TGCGCCAGCAGCCACGGCCCCCGGGTCTATGGCTACACCTTC

V gene: TRBV5-1
clone size: .
D gene: TRBD2
J gene: TRBJ2-2
CDR3 protein: CARERGVNTGELFF
CDR3 DNA: TGCGCCAGAGAGCGGGGGGTAAACACCGGGGAGCTGTTTTTT

V gene: TRBV10-1
clone size: .
D gene: .
J gene: TRBJ1-4
CDR3 protein: CASSETANEKLFF
CDR3 DNA: TGCGCCAGCAGTGAGACGGCTAATGAAAAACTGTTTTTT

V gene: TRBV11-2
clone size: .
D gene: .
J gene: TRBJ2-2
CDR3 protein: CASSLVFGGGDTGELFFF
CDR3 DNA: .

V gene: TRBV25-1
clone size: many
D gene: .
J gene: TRBJ1-4
CDR3 protein: CASSEYSGGLATNEKLFF
CDR3 DNA: TGTGCCAGCAGTGAATACTCTGGGGGACTAGCAACTAATGAAAAACTGTTTTTT

V gene: TRBV6-5
clone size: few
D gene: .
J gene: TRBJ2-5
CDR3 protein: CASSYSSPSEIEYF
CDR3 DNA: TGTGCCAGCAGTTACTCCTCGCCTTCCGAAATCGAGTACTTC

V gene: TRBV4-1
clone size: .
D gene: .
J gene: TRBJ1-2
CDR3 protein: CASSQVFDSNYGYTF
CDR3 DNA: TGCGCCAGCAGCCAAGTTTTCGACAGCAACTATGGCTACACCTTC

V gene: TRBV29-1
clone size: many
D gene: TRBD1
J gene: TRBJ1-1
CDR3 protein: CSVEGTGVRAEAFF
CDR3 DNA: TGCAGCGTTGAAGGGACAGGGGTAAGGGCTGAAGCTTTCTTT

V gene: TRBV3-1
clone size: .
D gene: .
J gene: TRBJ2-5
CDR3 protein: CASSQPGPLETQYF
CDR3 DNA: TGTGCCAGCAGCCAACCCGGACCTCTAGAGACCCAGTACTTC